This entry concerns a single TCR beta chain. The antigen remains undetermined. As to time point: baseline, week 1 (first vaccination visit). Treatment denoted: pre-vaccination baseline after standard-of-care therapy. Each of the donors came in with new WHO grade 3 or 4 astrocytomas that were IDH1-mutant and ATRX-lost. CDR1 is SEHNR, CDR2 FQNEAQ, per germline (reference sequence). This CDR3 contains 15 residues. Trimming removed 4 bases at V and 5 bases at J, with 18 bases between. The record originates from a study of a mutant IDH1 vaccine in newly diagnosed glioma. About the study: Treated patients had a mean age of about 40 years and a sex split that was roughly 62% male and 37.5% female. Those enrolled had earlier been treated with radiotherapy, temozolomide, or both, mostly both. General study results and limits: Pseudoprogression appears to have had no connection to changes in top peripheral T cell clonotypes.

Assay used: immunoSEQ multiplex PCR; TCRdb lists only in-frame clones, some missing. The sample includes around 92,000 clones, roughly 89% of them seen just once. This sample comprised PBMCs, obtained from a glioma patient treated with radiotherapy, temozolomide or both. This chain links TRBV7-9 with TRBJ2-7; D uncertain. The receptor was derived from a woman aged 50 to 60 with glioma. The CDR3 loop is CASSSQLNNIHEQYF. Here the CDR3 DNA reads TGTGCCAGCAGCTCACAACTTAATAATATCCACGAGCAGTACTTC.